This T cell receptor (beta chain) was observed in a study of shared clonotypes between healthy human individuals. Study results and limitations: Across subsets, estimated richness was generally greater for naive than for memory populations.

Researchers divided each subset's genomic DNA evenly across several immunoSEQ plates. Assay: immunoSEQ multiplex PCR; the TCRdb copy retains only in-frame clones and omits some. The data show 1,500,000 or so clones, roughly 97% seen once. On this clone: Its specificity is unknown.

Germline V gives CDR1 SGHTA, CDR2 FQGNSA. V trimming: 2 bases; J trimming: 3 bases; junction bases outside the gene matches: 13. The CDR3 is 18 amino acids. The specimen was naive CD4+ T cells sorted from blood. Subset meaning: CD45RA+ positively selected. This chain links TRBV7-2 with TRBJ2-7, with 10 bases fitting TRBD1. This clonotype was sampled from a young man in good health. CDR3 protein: CASSLYHFGGQGNYEQYF. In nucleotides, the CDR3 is TGTGCCAGCAGCTTATATCATTTCGGGGGACAGGGGAACTACGAGCAGTACTTC.